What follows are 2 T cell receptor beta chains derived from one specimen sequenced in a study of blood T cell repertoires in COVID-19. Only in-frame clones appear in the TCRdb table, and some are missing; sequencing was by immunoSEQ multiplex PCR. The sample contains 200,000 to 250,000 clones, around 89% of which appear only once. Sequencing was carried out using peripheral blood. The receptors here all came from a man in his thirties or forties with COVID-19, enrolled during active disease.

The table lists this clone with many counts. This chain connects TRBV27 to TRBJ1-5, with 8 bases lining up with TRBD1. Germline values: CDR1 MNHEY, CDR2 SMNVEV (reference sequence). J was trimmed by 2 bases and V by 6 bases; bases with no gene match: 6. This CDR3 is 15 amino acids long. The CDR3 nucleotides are TGTGCCAGCAGCCGACAGGGGCTGGGCAATCAGCCCCAGCATTTT. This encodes CASSRQGLGNQPQHF.

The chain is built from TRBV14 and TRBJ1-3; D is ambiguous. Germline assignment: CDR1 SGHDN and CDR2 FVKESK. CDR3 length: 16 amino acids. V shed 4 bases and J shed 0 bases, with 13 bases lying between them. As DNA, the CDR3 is TGTGCCAGCAGCCCGCAACCCCCAGGCTCTGGAAACACCATATATTTT. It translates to CASSPQPPGSGNTIYF.